These 16 T cell receptor beta chains originate from one sample sequenced in a study of Graves' ophthalmopathy and Graves' hyperthyroidism. For repertoire sequencing, the TCR beta CDR3 regions were amplified from RNA transcripts. RT-PCR was first run with HTBI primers, then multiplex PCR in a second round. MiXCR was run by TCRdb on the multiplex PCR reads, yielding one entry per CDR3 protein. This table has about 600,000 distinct CDR3 sequences, roughly 39% appearing once. The sample taken for sequencing was peripheral blood or thyroid tissue (not recorded which). Source of these receptors: an adult man with Graves' hyperthyroidism.

The chain employs TRBV29-1 and TRBJ1-2, with D possibly TRBD1 on 6 matching bases. CDR1 SQVTM and CDR2 ANQGSEA come from the germline V gene. V was clipped by 4 bases and J by 4 bases, with 13 bases between them. This CDR3 spans 13 amino acids. This CDR3 is CSVVGGGPYGYTF. In DNA, the CDR3 is TGCAGCGTTGTTGGGGGGGGCCCCTATGGCTACACCTTC.

V and J are TRBV7-9 and TRBJ1-1, with TRBD1 matching 8 bases. J was trimmed by 4 bases and V by 5 bases; bases with no gene match: 6. The CDR3 length is 14 residues. CDR1 and CDR2 from the germline V gene are SEHNR and FQNEAQ (reference sequence). The CDR3 loop is CASSPQGGSTEAFF. The CDR3 region has the DNA TGTGCCAGCAGCCCACAGGGGGGGAGCACTGAAGCTTTCTTT. Full variable domain (remainder filled in from reference TRBV7-9 and TRBJ1-1): DTGVSQNPRHKITKRGQNVTFRCDPISEHNRLYWYRQTLGQGPEFLTYFQNEAQLEKSRLLSDRFSAERPKGSFSTLEIQRTEQGDSAMYLCASSPQGGSTEAFFGQGTRLTVV.

The rearrangement links TRBV29-1 to TRBJ1-1, with D perhaps matching TRBD1 (6 bases). The CDR3 has 13 residues. Between the trimmed V and J ends, which lost 8 bases and 5 bases, there was a span of 18 bases. Germline assignment: CDR1 SQVTM and CDR2 ANQGSEA. This chain's CDR3 is CSISGITGTEAFF. CDR3 in DNA: TGCAGCATAAGCGGGATCACAGGGACTGAAGCTTTCTTT. The full variable domain, its missing parts supplied by reference TRBV29-1 and TRBJ1-1, is SAVISQKPSRDICQRGTSLTIQCQVDSQVTMMFWYRQQPGQSLTLIATANQGSEATYESGFVIDKFPISRPNLTFSTLTVSNMSPEDSSIYLCSISGITGTEAFFGQGTRLTVV.

This rearrangement joins TRBV10-3 to TRBJ2-7, with no clear D. From germline, CDR1 is ENHRY and CDR2 SYGVKD. V lost 4 bases and J 2 bases, leaving 6 bases between the germline ends. This CDR3 is 12 amino acids long. In DNA form, the CDR3 reads TGTGCCATCAGTGGCCAGACCTACGAGCAGTACTTC. It translates to CAISGQTYEQYF.

This clonotype was recorded at least ten times. The chain recombines TRBV5-1 with TRBJ2-7; D is undetermined. The CDR3 extends over 12 amino acids. Looked up from germline, CDR1 is SGHRS and CDR2 is YFSETQ. V lost 9 bases and J lost 7, with 17 bases in between. Written as DNA, the CDR3 is TGCGCCAACCCCAGGTGGTGGTCGGAGCAGTACTTC. As protein: CANPRWWSEQYF.

This chain connects TRBV7-9 to TRBJ1-1; 7 bases fit TRBD1. Trimming cost V 11 bases and J 0 bases; bases outside gene matches: 12. The CDR3 extends over 15 amino acids. CDR1 SEHNR and CDR2 FQNEAQ come from the germline V gene (reference sequence). For the CDR3, the DNA is TGTGCCTGGAGACAGGGCCGTACTATGAACACTGAAGCTTTCTTT. This encodes CAWRQGRTMNTEAFF.

This clonotype has ten or more counts. The genes are TRBV7-2 and TRBJ2-7; 7 bases align to TRBD1. V gave up 4 bases and J gave up 3 bases; unmatched junction bases: 6. In germline, CDR1 is SGHTA, CDR2 FQGNSA. The CDR3 length is 14 residues. Here the CDR3 reads CASSWKGTVYEQYF. Written as DNA, the CDR3 is TGTGCCAGCAGCTGGAAGGGGACAGTCTACGAGCAGTACTTC.

On this clonotype: A much larger clone is a single base away; this may be a read error. The V gene is TRBV6-1, the J gene TRBJ2-7; TRBD1 matches 10 bases. In germline, CDR1 is MNHNS, CDR2 SASEGT. This CDR3 has 13 residues. The CDR3 DNA follows: TGTGCCAGCAGACCGGGACAGGGGTACGGGCAGTACTTC. As protein: CASRPGQGYGQYF.

On this clonotype itself: A read error may explain this, as a much larger clone is one base away. The chain carries TRBV7-8 and TRBJ2-5; D not certain. Trimming pared 7 bases from V and 5 bases from J, leaving 8 bases between. Germline loops: CDR1 SGHVS, CDR2 FQNEAQ. The CDR3 sequence is 11 residues long. The CDR3 reads CASNRWETQYF. CDR3 nucleotide sequence: TGTGCCAGCAACCGATGGGAGACCCAGTACTTC.

The chain couples TRBV4-1 to TRBJ2-7; TRBD1 might be the D (6 bases). The ends were cut back, 4 bases at V and 2 bases at J, with 12 bases in the middle. CDR3 length: 14 residues. Germline CDR1 reads MGHRA; CDR2 reads YSYEKL. The CDR3 sequence: CASSRIQGTYEQYF. The CDR3 DNA follows: TGCGCCAGCAGCCGAATACAGGGTACCTACGAGCAGTACTTC.

In its sample, this clonotype was seen many times. This sequence joins TRBV6-1 and TRBJ1-1; TRBD1 matches 9 bases. V lost 3 bases to trimming and J lost 4 bases; unmatched junction nucleotides: 9. CDR3 length: 16 amino acids. Germline loops: CDR1 MNHNS, CDR2 SASEGT. The CDR3 here is CASSDVGQGLRTEAFF. CDR3 DNA sequence: TGTGCCAGCAGTGACGTGGGACAGGGTCTTCGCACTGAAGCTTTCTTT.

This clonotype has a handful of counts. The rearrangement joins TRBV27 to TRBJ1-4; 7 bases agree with TRBD1. The CDR3 length is 14 residues. V lost 6 bases and J lost 8; bases outside the gene matches: 9. CDR1 MNHEY and CDR2 SMNVEV come from the germline V gene (reference sequence). CDR3 residues: CASRTGTVGEKLFF. The CDR3 DNA sequence: TGTGCCAGCAGAACAGGGACAGTTGGCGAAAAACTGTTTTTT. Together with reference TRBV27 and TRBJ1-4, the CDR3 gives the full variable domain: EAQVTQNPRYLITVTGKKLTVTCSQNMNHEYMSWYRQDPGLGLRQIYYSMNVEVTDKGDVPEGYKVSRKEKRNFPLILESPSPNQTSLYFCASRTGTVGEKLFFGSGTQLSVL.

The V gene is TRBV6-1, the J gene TRBJ2-3, with D unresolved. Looked up from germline, CDR1 is MNHNS and CDR2 is SASEGT. This CDR3 has 16 amino acids. The V and J ends lost 0 bases and 3 bases respectively, with 13 bases between them. The CDR3 region has the DNA TGTGCCAGCAGTGAAGCGCACCTGGGTGCGACAGATACGCAGTATTTT. As protein: CASSEAHLGATDTQYF.

Many counts were recorded for this clonotype. The chain uses TRBV5-6 and TRBJ2-7; 8 nucleotides agree with TRBD2. The CDR3 contains 15 residues. CDR1 and CDR2 (germline): SGHDT, YYEEEE. J gave up 5 bases and V 1 base, and 8 bases lay outside the gene matches. This CDR3 is CASSLKLAGIDEQYF. CDR3 bases: TGTGCCAGCAGCTTGAAATTAGCGGGGATCGACGAGCAGTACTTC.

This chain connects TRBV7-9 to TRBJ2-2; 13 nucleotides align to TRBD2. The CDR3 length is 20 residues. Unmatched junction bases numbered 12, after V lost 5 bases and J lost 0 bases. The germline V gene has CDR1 SEHNR and CDR2 FQNEAQ (reference sequence). The CDR3 coding sequence is TGTGCCAGCAGCCCGGGACTAGCGGGGCGCTCCTACGCGAACACCGGGGAGCTGTTTTTT. It specifies CASSPGLAGRSYANTGELFF.

The table lists this clonotype with many counts. This rearrangement joins TRBV29-1 to TRBJ1-4; D perhaps matches TRBD1 (5 bases). The V end was cut by 4 bases, the J end by 4 bases, with 10 bases between. In germline, CDR1 is SQVTM, CDR2 ANQGSEA. The CDR3 contains 13 residues. The CDR3 here is CSVARGGNEKLFF. The CDR3 bases are TGCAGCGTTGCCCGGGGGGGTAATGAAAAACTGTTTTTT.